The 25 T cell receptor beta chains listed next were all sequenced from one sample in a study of OX40 agonist ivuxolimab in advanced cancers. Only in-frame clones appear in the TCRdb table, and some are missing; sequencing was by immunoSEQ multiplex PCR. The table lists around 57,000 clones, around 84% of them singletons. The sample was CD4+ or CD8+ T cells sorted from blood, taken in a trial of the OX40 agonist ivuxolimab. These receptors were taken from an adult with an advanced solid tumor such as melanoma, head and neck, liver or kidney cancer.

The chain has TRBV6-5 and TRBJ1-2; D unclear. In germline, CDR1 is MNHEY, CDR2 SVGAGI. The CDR3 has 13 residues. V lost 6 bases, J lost 5 bases, and 13 bases lay in between. Written as DNA, the CDR3 is TGTGCCAGCAGGGTCCGGCGGACGTATGGCTACACCTTC. It codes for CASRVRRTYGYTF.

The chain combines TRBV11-2 with TRBJ1-5; D not certain. CDR1 is SGHAT, CDR2 FQNNGV, per germline. The ends were cut back, 2 bases at V and 2 bases at J, with 7 bases in the middle. CDR3 length equals 14 residues. The CDR3: CASSLRGRNQPQHF. CDR3 nucleotide sequence: TGTGCCAGCAGCTTACGGGGTCGCAATCAGCCCCAGCATTTT.

This clone qualifies as medium-sized. This chain connects TRBV11-1 to TRBJ2-7; D might be TRBD1 (5 bases). The CDR3 totals 13 residues. Germline-derived CDR1 and CDR2 are SGHAT and FQDESV (reference sequence). Trimming took 1 base from V and 1 from J, leaving 5 bases between them. CDR3 in DNA: TGTGCCAGCAGCTTAGGACAGTCCTACGAGCAGTACTTC. This translates into CASSLGQSYEQYF.

This chain joins TRBV5-1 and TRBJ1-1; a weak D match, TRBD1 (6 bases). Trimming cost V 4 bases and J 0 bases, with 13 bases left between them. In germline, CDR1 is SGHRS, CDR2 YFSETQ. This CDR3 comprises 15 residues. CDR3 sequence: CASSTGGGMNTEAFF. For the CDR3, the DNA is TGCGCCAGCAGCACTGGTGGGGGCATGAACACTGAAGCTTTCTTT.

The rearrangement links TRBV29-1 to TRBJ1-1; possible D gene TRBD1, 5 bases. The V end was cut by 2 bases, the J end by 0 bases, with 7 bases between. Germline V gene data show CDR1 as SQVTM and CDR2 as ANQGSEA. The CDR3 is 13 amino acids. The CDR3: CSVERGMNTEAFF. CDR3 DNA: TGCAGCGTTGAACGGGGGATGAACACTGAAGCTTTCTTT.

The chain employs TRBV6-1 and TRBJ2-1; 10 bases are a match to TRBD1. The CDR3 contains 15 residues. Germline V gene sequence: CDR1 MNHNS, CDR2 SASEGT. The junction had 6 bases not matched to a gene; V was cut back by 6 bases and J by 4 bases. The CDR3 loop is CASRRQGALYNEQFF. CDR3 coding DNA: TGTGCCAGCAGGAGACAGGGGGCCTTATACAATGAGCAGTTCTTC.

CDR3 in amino acids: CASSLGPADSSYSPLHF. The CDR3 bases are TGCGCCAGCAGCTTGGGTCCGGCGGACAGCTCCTATTCACCCCTCCACTTT. The chain has TRBV5-1 and TRBJ1-6; D may be TRBD1 (6 bases). Germline-derived CDR1 and CDR2 are SGHRS and YFSETQ. V lost 0 bases to trimming and J lost 8 bases, with 18 bases between them. CDR3 length: 17 amino acids.

The chain recombines TRBV28 with TRBJ1-1, with TRBD1 matching 7 bases. CDR1 is MDHEN, CDR2 SYDVKM, per germline. Trimming cost V 3 bases and J 8 bases; bases outside gene matches: 3. This CDR3 spans 12 amino acids. CDR3 sequence: CASSFEDREAFF. The CDR3 bases are TGTGCCAGCAGTTTCGAGGACAGGGAAGCTTTCTTT.

The J gene is TRBJ2-7, the V gene TRBV7-3; D possibly corresponds to TRBD1 (6 bases). CDR3 length equals 17 residues. Trimming stripped 2 bases from V and 0 bases from J, with 17 bases between. CDR1 and CDR2 from the germline V gene are SGHTA and FQGTGA. DNA for the CDR3: TGTGCCAGCAGCTTAGGCAGGGGCCCTCCACTCTCCTACGAGCAGTACTTC. Encoded protein: CASSLGRGPPLSYEQYF.

The chain joins TRBV6-6 to TRBJ1-2; 7 bases align to TRBD1. CDR3 length: 13 amino acids. Germline V gene lookup returns CDR1 MNHNY and CDR2 SVGAGI (reference sequence). The ends lost 6 bases at V and 8 bases at J; junction bases unmatched: 9. For the CDR3, the DNA is TGTGCCAGCAGCTCGACAGGGTTAGACGGCTACACCTTC. It is translated as CASSSTGLDGYTF.

This sequence joins TRBV5-6 and TRBJ2-5; D possibly uses TRBD1 or TRBD2 (5 bases each). Between the trimmed V and J ends, which lost 4 bases and 4 bases, there was a span of 17 bases. The CDR3 runs to 15 residues. The germline V gene has CDR1 SGHDT and CDR2 YYEEEE. CDR3 sequence: CASSHGHIGAETQYF. For the CDR3, the DNA is TGTGCCAGCAGCCACGGACATATCGGGGCAGAGACCCAGTACTTC. The full variable domain, its missing parts supplied by reference TRBV5-6 and TRBJ2-5, is DAGVTQSPTHLIKTRGQQVTLRCSPKSGHDTVSWYQQALGQGPQFIFQYYEEEERQRGNFPDRFSGHQFPNYSSELNVNALLLGDSALYLCASSHGHIGAETQYFGPGTRLLVL.

This clone was detected only once. The chain recombines TRBV10-3 with TRBJ2-3; 10 nucleotides match TRBD2. Per the germline V gene, CDR1 is ENHRY and CDR2 is SYGVKD. V trimming: 8 bases; J trimming: 1 base; junction bases outside the gene matches: 0. The CDR3 consists of 13 residues. The CDR3 loop reads CAIGTSGTDTQYF. The CDR3 region has the DNA TGTGCCATCGGGACTAGCGGCACAGATACGCAGTATTTT.

CDR3 sequence reads: CASREGLAVDTQYF. Here the CDR3 DNA reads TGTGCCAGCAGGGAGGGACTAGCGGTAGATACGCAGTATTTT. The rearrangement links TRBV6-5 to TRBJ2-3; 11 bases map to TRBD2. The CDR3 runs 14 residues. The V segment lost 6 bases and the J segment 5 bases; nucleotides outside the gene matches: 4. The germline V gene encodes CDR1 MNHEY and CDR2 SVGAGI.

This chain uses TRBV6-1 with TRBJ2-7; the match to TRBD1 covers 8 bases. The CDR3 extends over 15 amino acids. CDR1 MNHNS and CDR2 SASEGT come from the germline V gene. Trimming at V came to 5 bases and at J to 4 bases, leaving 10 bases not matched to a gene. CDR3 loop: CASSFGTGQGYEQYF. Written as DNA, the CDR3 is TGTGCCAGCAGTTTCGGGACAGGCCAAGGGTACGAGCAGTACTTC.

This rearrangement joins TRBV10-3 to TRBJ1-2, with D possibly being TRBD1 (5 bases). V shed 2 bases and J shed 2 bases, with 9 bases lying between them. Germline V CDR1 and CDR2: ENHRY, SYGVKD. The CDR3 has 14 residues. As DNA, the CDR3 is TGTGCCATCAGTGAGGCTGGGGACAACTATGGCTACACCTTC. Its translation is CAISEAGDNYGYTF.

The chain links TRBV20-1 to TRBJ1-1; D unresolved. This CDR3 comprises 11 residues. From germline, CDR1 is DFQATT and CDR2 SNEGSKA (reference sequence). Trimming pared 4 bases from V and 6 bases from J, leaving 9 bases between. CDR3 loop: CSAIPGAEAFF. CDR3 DNA: TGCAGTGCTATTCCCGGGGCTGAAGCTTTCTTT.

This clone appeared a few times. The CDR3 reads CASSEAGLLSEQYF. CDR3 in DNA: TGTGCCAGCAGTGAAGCGGGGTTGTTAAGCGAGCAGTACTTC. The chain joins TRBV6-1 to TRBJ2-7; D is ambiguous. There are 14 residues in the CDR3. Germline V CDR1 and CDR2: MNHNS, SASEGT. V was pared by 0 bases and J by 6 bases, with 12 bases between.

The CDR3 here is CASSQGDLGNTGELFF. In DNA, the CDR3 is TGCGCCAGCAGCCAAGGAGATTTAGGAAACACCGGGGAGCTGTTTTTT. The chain carries TRBV4-1 and TRBJ2-2, with D unclear. The CDR3 is made up of 16 amino acids. Trimming removed 1 base from V and 2 bases from J, with 11 bases in between. The germline V gene encodes CDR1 MGHRA and CDR2 YSYEKL.

The V and J genes are TRBV5-1 and TRBJ2-2; a possible D gene is TRBD2 (6 bases). CDR1 is SGHRS, CDR2 YFSETQ, per germline. The CDR3 has 14 amino acids. V gave up 4 bases and J gave up 6 bases, with 13 bases separating them. The CDR3 sequence is CASSPDGGSGELFF. The CDR3 DNA reads TGCGCCAGCAGCCCGGACGGAGGGTCCGGGGAGCTGTTTTTT.

The rearrangement links TRBV28 to TRBJ1-3, with no clear D. There are 15 residues in the CDR3. Germline V gives CDR1 MDHEN, CDR2 SYDVKM. The CDR3 loop reads CASWQTGSTGNTIYF. CDR3 DNA: TGTGCGTCATGGCAGACCGGAAGCACTGGAAACACCATATATTTT.

This rearrangement joins TRBV6-5 to TRBJ2-3, with a weak D call TRBD2 (6 bases). Germline values: CDR1 MNHEY, CDR2 SVGAGI. The germline V and J ends were trimmed by 10 bases and 0 bases, with 11 bases remaining between them. The CDR3 totals 13 residues. The CDR3 nucleotides are TGTGCCACCGGGGGTGCGAGCACAGATACGCAGTATTTT. Amino acids: CATGGASTDTQYF.

The J gene is TRBJ2-1, the V gene TRBV7-8, with 8 nucleotides matching TRBD2. The germline V gene encodes CDR1 SGHVS and CDR2 FQNEAQ. This CDR3 spans 16 amino acids. V dropped 5 bases and J dropped 7; count of bases not matched to a gene: 13. The CDR3 region has the DNA TGTGCCAGCAGCCCAGATAGGCGGGGGGCCCGGAATGAGCAGTTCTTC. Protein: CASSPDRRGARNEQFF.

This clone was seen only a few times. This chain joins TRBV5-8 and TRBJ1-4, with D possibly being TRBD1 (6 bases). Germline V gives CDR1 SGHTS, CDR2 YDEGEE. V shed 0 bases and J shed 5 bases, with 11 bases lying between them. This CDR3 spans 15 amino acids. DNA for the CDR3: TGTGCCAGCAGCTTGGGGACTCAGGGGAATGAAAAACTGTTTTTT. Its translation is CASSLGTQGNEKLFF.

The rearrangement links TRBV6-4 to TRBJ2-2; D possibly uses TRBD1 or TRBD2 (5 bases each). V was cut by 10 bases and J by 7 bases, with 13 bases left in between. The germline gives CDR1 MRHNA, CDR2 SNTAGT. The length of the CDR3 is 12 residues. For the CDR3, the DNA is TGTGCCATCAGGGATGGACTCGGGGAGCTGTTTTTT. Its protein is CAIRDGLGELFF.

The rearrangement uses TRBV5-1 and TRBJ2-1; D gene uncertain. CDR1 is SGHRS and CDR2 is YFSETQ in the germline V gene. V shed 4 bases and J shed 2 bases, with 10 bases lying between them. The CDR3 spans 14 residues. The CDR3 nucleotides read TGCGCCAGCAGCCGTGAGGTGGCCTACAATGAGCAGTTCTTC. This gives the protein CASSREVAYNEQFF. Looking up the rest from reference TRBV5-1 and TRBJ2-1 gives the full variable domain: KAGVTQTPRYLIKTRGQQVTLSCSPISGHRSVSWYQQTPGQGLQFLFEYFSETQRNKGNFPGRFSGRQFSNSRSEMNVSTLELGDSALYLCASSREVAYNEQFFGPGTRLTVL.